Below, 10 T cell receptor beta chains from the same sample are listed, as sequenced in a study of cytomegalovirus exposure and HLA in healthy donors. Researchers ran the PCR with 60 Vbeta and 13 Jbeta primers. Some clones are missing from TCRdb's copy, which holds only in-frame ones; the method was immunoSEQ multiplex PCR. The sample consists of approximately 90,000 clones, roughly 80% of them appearing once. Sequencing input: PBMCs. The source of these receptors is a boy aged 5 to 17 in good health and CMV-seronegative.

The chain has TRBV11-3 and TRBJ2-7; D is uncertain. The V gene lost 2 bases and the J gene lost 3 bases, with 8 bases spanning the gap. Germline V gene sequence: CDR1 SGHNT, CDR2 YENEEA. The CDR3 is 13 amino acids. The DNA of the CDR3 is TGTGCCAGCAGCTTAAGTCCTAACTACGAGCAGTACTTC. The encoded protein is CASSLSPNYEQYF.

The chain is built from TRBV9 and TRBJ2-1; D call uncertain. V shed 1 base and J shed 5 bases, with 4 bases lying between them. Germline V gene lookup returns CDR1 SGDLS and CDR2 YYNGEE. There are 12 residues in the CDR3. The CDR3 DNA sequence: TGTGCCAGCAGCGTATCGGACAATGAGCAGTTCTTC. The encoded protein is CASSVSDNEQFF.

The chain links TRBV9 to TRBJ2-2, with no clear D. V was pared by 4 bases and J by 5 bases, with 6 bases between. CDR1 SGDLS and CDR2 YYNGEE come from the germline V gene. CDR3 length: 12 amino acids. The CDR3 loop reads CASSPHTGELFF. The CDR3 bases are TGTGCCAGCAGCCCACATACCGGGGAGCTGTTTTTT.

DNA for the CDR3: TGCAGCGTTGACTCCGGGACTAGAAATGAGCAGTTCTTC. Protein: CSVDSGTRNEQFF. V is TRBV29-1 and J is TRBJ2-1; 8 bases match TRBD2. Trimming removed 3 bases from V and 7 bases from J; junction bases left unmatched: 5. The length of the CDR3 is 13 residues. CDR1 is SQVTM and CDR2 is ANQGSEA in the germline V gene.

This chain joins TRBV6-1 and TRBJ2-7; 9 nucleotides agree with TRBD1. Unmatched junction bases numbered 5, after V lost 1 base and J lost 4 bases. This CDR3 has 15 residues. The germline gives CDR1 MNHNS, CDR2 SASEGT. The CDR3: CASSEGGTGSYEQYF. Written as DNA, the CDR3 is TGTGCCAGCAGTGAAGGCGGGACAGGGTCTTACGAGCAGTACTTC.

This clone occurred once. The chain joins TRBV12-5 to TRBJ2-1; 9 nucleotides align to TRBD2. The V segment lost 4 bases and the J segment 6 bases; nucleotides outside the gene matches: 13. The CDR3 totals 17 residues. Germline V gene data show CDR1 as LGHNT and CDR2 as FRNRAP. CDR3 sequence: CASGSVPSSGTPNEQFF. The CDR3 DNA follows: TGTGCTAGTGGTTCCGTTCCCTCTAGCGGGACACCCAATGAGCAGTTCTTC.

CDR3 sequence reads: CASRSDDRRDYGYTF. Written as DNA, the CDR3 is TGTGCCAGCAGGTCCGACGACCGGAGGGACTATGGCTACACCTTC. The chain uses TRBV27 and TRBJ1-2; D gene unclear. This CDR3 has 15 residues. CDR1 and CDR2 (germline): MNHEY, SMNVEV (reference sequence). Deletions cut 6 bases from V and 3 bases from J, with 17 bases between.

The V and J genes are TRBV7-2 and TRBJ2-7; TRBD1 aligns across 10 bases. CDR1 SGHTA and CDR2 FQGNSA come from the germline V gene. Germline trimming cut 1 base from V and 5 bases from J; bases unmatched to any gene: 8. The CDR3 has 16 residues. The CDR3 coding sequence is TGTGCCAGCAGCTTAGAGGGGACAGGGGTAGGGCACGAGCAGTACTTC. This gives the protein CASSLEGTGVGHEQYF.

This chain connects TRBV2 to TRBJ1-1, with 7 nucleotides matching TRBD1. Germline V lookup: CDR1 SNHLY, CDR2 FYNNEI. This CDR3 has 15 residues. V gave up 6 bases and J gave up 2 bases; unmatched junction bases: 9. Here the CDR3 DNA reads TGTGCCAGCAGGCTGGGACAGCCTTTCAACACTGAAGCTTTCTTT. Its translation: CASRLGQPFNTEAFF.

This clone was found once. This chain links TRBV7-2 with TRBJ1-2, with 7 bases lining up with TRBD1. The ends lost 7 bases at V and 3 bases at J; junction bases unmatched: 11. CDR3 length: 15 amino acids. Germline-derived CDR1 and CDR2 are SGHTA and FQGNSA. The CDR3 sequence is CASTTPGQAYYGYTF. CDR3 sequence (DNA): TGTGCCAGCACCACCCCCGGACAGGCGTACTATGGCTACACCTTC.